This T cell receptor beta chain emerged from a study of T and B cells in COVID-19 patients. TRB was amplified from around 250-500 ng of blood genomic DNA. BIOMED2 TRB-A/B primer pools were used in multiplex TRB PCR. TCRdb independently ran MiXCR on the multiplex PCR reads; one entry per CDR3 protein. The sample contains under 6,000 distinct CDR3 sequences, 27% of which appear only once. This clonotype is medium-sized (0.01 to 0.1%). The sample comprised blood. This clonotype was obtained from a human donor with active COVID-19.

In DNA, the CDR3 is TGTGCCTGGAAAGGGGTAGGGGAAAAACTGTTTTTT. Its translation is CAWKGVGEKLFF. The chain is built from TRBV30 and TRBJ1-4, with a weak D call TRBD1 (5 bases). Germline V lookup: CDR1 GTSNPN, CDR2 SVGIG (reference sequence). This CDR3 spans 12 amino acids. The V and J ends lost 4 bases and 8 bases respectively, with 11 bases between them.